Presented here are 25 T cell receptor beta chains from one specimen sequenced in a study of CD8+ T cells in alopecia areata. cDNA reverse transcribed from extracted RNA served as the sequencing template. Method: immunoSEQ multiplex PCR; TCRdb's copy keeps in-frame clones and lacks some. The table records 100,000 to 130,000 clones, 45% to 60% of them present only once. Sequencing used NKG2D-low CD8+ T cells sorted from blood. Receptors originate from a human donor with alopecia areata.

The J gene is TRBJ2-7, the V gene TRBV7-3; 7 bases line up with TRBD2. CDR3 size: 15 residues. Per germline, CDR1 SGHTA and CDR2 FQGTGA. V trimming: 0 bases; J trimming: 0 bases; junction bases outside the gene matches: 2. The CDR3 here is CASSLTGGSSYEQYF. In nucleotides, the CDR3 is TGTGCCAGCAGCTTAACCGGCGGGAGCTCCTACGAGCAGTACTTC. Looking up the rest from reference TRBV7-3 and TRBJ2-7 gives the full variable domain: GAGVSQTPSNKVTEKGKYVELRCDPISGHTALYWYRQSLGQGPEFLIYFQGTGAADDSGLPNDRFFAVRPEGSVSTLKIQRTERGDSAVYLCASSLTGGSSYEQYFGPGTRLTVT.

This clone was counted between two and nine times. CDR3: CSVGIPAAEAFF. CDR3 nucleotide sequence: TGCAGCGTTGGAATCCCTGCCGCGGAAGCTTTCTTT. The chain is built from TRBV29-1 and TRBJ1-1; D call uncertain. The CDR3 spans 12 residues. The germline CDR1 and CDR2 sequences are SQVTM and ANQGSEA. V lost 4 bases and J lost 8, with 14 bases in between.

This clone occurred a few times. The chain carries TRBV7-9 and TRBJ2-1; tentative D call: TRBD1 (6 bases). Germline values: CDR1 SEHNR, CDR2 FQNEAQ (reference sequence). Trimming shortened V by 0 bases and J by 13 bases, and 16 bases separated the two germline ends. The CDR3 contains 14 residues. This chain's CDR3 is CASSLASLGAEQFF. CDR3 nucleotides: TGTGCCAGCAGCTTAGCTTCCTTGGGGGCGGAACAGTTCTTC.

The CDR3 sequence: CATSRLAGGFDEQFF. In DNA form, the CDR3 reads TGTGCCACCAGCAGACTAGCGGGAGGGTTTGATGAGCAGTTCTTC. The chain combines TRBV15 with TRBJ2-1, with 12 bases that match TRBD2. V shed 2 bases, J shed 8 bases, and the junction held 4 bases outside the gene matches. Germline V CDR1 and CDR2: LNHNV, YYDKDF (reference sequence). This CDR3 spans 15 amino acids.

This chain links TRBV25-1 with TRBJ2-1, with D perhaps matching TRBD1 (5 bases). With 6 bases removed from V and 8 bases from J, the gap between germline ends came to 11 bases. Germline lookup yields CDR1 MGHDK and CDR2 SYGVNS. There are 12 residues in the CDR3. The CDR3 DNA reads TGTGCCAGCAGCCAGGGTGGACATGAGCAGTTCTTC. Amino acids: CASSQGGHEQFF. The entire variable domain, with the rest obtained from reference TRBV25-1 and TRBJ2-1, is as follows: EADIYQTPRYLVIGTGKKITLECSQTMGHDKMYWYQQDPGMELHLIHYSYGVNSTEKGDLSSESTVSRIRTEHFPLTLESARPSHTSQYLCASSQGGHEQFFGPGTRLTVL.

This clone was counted a few times. The chain couples TRBV29-1 to TRBJ2-1; 12 nucleotides line up with TRBD2. The ends lost 4 bases at V and 4 bases at J; junction bases unmatched: 14. The germline V gene has CDR1 SQVTM and CDR2 ANQGSEA. The CDR3 length is 18 residues. DNA for the CDR3: TGCAGCGTTGTTACCCGACGACTAGCGGGAGCCACTTACAATGAGCAGTTCTTC. Residues: CSVVTRRLAGATYNEQFF.

The chain combines TRBV5-6 with TRBJ2-1; 7 positions agree with TRBD2. Germline V gives CDR1 SGHDT, CDR2 YYEEEE. The CDR3 is made up of 15 amino acids. V was clipped by 1 base and J by 4 bases; unmatched bases: 5. CDR3 protein: CASSLNPSGYNEQFF. CDR3 nucleotide sequence: TGTGCCAGCAGCTTGAATCCTAGCGGATACAATGAGCAGTTCTTC.

The chain joins TRBV6-1 to TRBJ2-1, with TRBD1 identical over 9 bases. Trimming cost V 7 bases and J 8 bases; bases outside gene matches: 6. Germline V lookup: CDR1 MNHNS, CDR2 SASEGT. The CDR3 is made up of 13 amino acids. The CDR3 reads CASKGTGSYEQFF. DNA for the CDR3: TGTGCCAGCAAAGGGACAGGGAGTTATGAGCAGTTCTTC.

The J gene is TRBJ2-1, the V gene TRBV27, with TRBD1 matching over 8 bases. The germline V gene has CDR1 MNHEY and CDR2 SMNVEV (reference sequence). This CDR3 region has 13 residues. V shed 8 bases and J 0 bases; nucleotides not matched to a gene: 0. The DNA of the CDR3 is TGTGCCAGCGGACAGGGCTCCTACAATGAGCAGTTCTTC. As protein: CASGQGSYNEQFF.

V and J are TRBV6-6 and TRBJ1-2; unclear D gene. Trimming took off 4 bases at V and 4 bases at J, with 4 bases between the two ends. The CDR3 spans 11 residues. Germline lookup yields CDR1 MNHNY and CDR2 SVGAGI (reference sequence). CDR3 loop: CASSWVYGYTF. The CDR3 DNA reads as TGTGCCAGCAGTTGGGTCTATGGCTACACCTTC.

This chain joins TRBV9 and TRBJ2-7; 8 bases map to TRBD1. V shed 0 bases, J shed 2 bases, and the junction held 7 bases outside the gene matches. The CDR3 contains 16 residues. Germline CDR1 reads SGDLS; CDR2 reads YYNGEE. The CDR3 loop reads CASSVAPGTGTYEQYF. CDR3 nucleotide sequence: TGTGCCAGCAGCGTAGCCCCCGGGACAGGAACCTACGAGCAGTACTTC. The variable domain in full, completed from reference TRBV9 and TRBJ2-7, reads DSGVTQTPKHLITATGQRVTLRCSPRSGDLSVYWYQQSLDQGLQFLIQYYNGEERAKGNILERFSAQQFPDLHSELNLSSLELGDSALYFCASSVAPGTGTYEQYFGPGTRLTVT.

This clone was found once. The V call is TRBV25-1, the J call TRBJ2-3; the D call may be TRBD1 or TRBD2 (6 bases each). Germline CDR1 is MGHDK and CDR2 is SYGVNS. V was clipped by 6 bases and J by 6 bases, with 22 bases between them. This CDR3 region has 16 residues. This CDR3 is CASSVGGTGMSDTQYF. CDR3 bases: TGTGCCAGCAGCGTGGGGGGCACAGGGATGAGCGATACGCAGTATTTT.

The chain carries TRBV5-1 and TRBJ1-4, with 7 bases lining up with TRBD1. Germline CDR1 is SGHRS and CDR2 is YFSETQ. CDR3 size: 15 residues. Germline trimming cut 3 bases from V and 3 bases from J; bases unmatched to any gene: 5. The CDR3 loop reads CASSSPGQPNEKLFF. The DNA of the CDR3 is TGCGCCAGCAGCTCTCCGGGACAGCCTAATGAAAAACTGTTTTTT.

A few counts support this clone. The chain joins TRBV29-1 to TRBJ2-1; D may be TRBD1 or TRBD2 (5 bases each). Germline lookup yields CDR1 SQVTM and CDR2 ANQGSEA. Trimming removed 7 bases at V and 2 bases at J, with 15 bases between. This CDR3 contains 14 residues. In nucleotides, the CDR3 is TGCAGCGCCGGTGGGGGTAGAACCTACAATGAGCAGTTCTTC. Protein: CSAGGGRTYNEQFF.

This rearrangement joins TRBV27 to TRBJ2-2; 13 nucleotides agree with TRBD2. The V gene's germline CDR1 is MNHEY and CDR2 SMNVEV (reference sequence). V gave up 3 bases and J gave up 3 bases; unmatched junction bases: 7. CDR3 length: 18 residues. The CDR3 spells CASSFRLAGGPDTGELFF. CDR3 DNA: TGTGCCAGCAGTTTTAGACTAGCGGGAGGTCCTGACACCGGGGAGCTGTTTTTT.

This CDR3 is CASSGERTPSTDTQYF. In DNA form, the CDR3 reads TGTGCCAGCAGTGGGGAACGGACACCTAGCACAGATACGCAGTATTTT. This sequence joins TRBV28 and TRBJ2-3; D perhaps matches TRBD1 (5 bases). The germline gives CDR1 MDHEN, CDR2 SYDVKM. This CDR3 spans 16 amino acids. Trimming shortened V by 5 bases and J by 0 bases, and 15 bases separated the two germline ends.

The chain carries TRBV19 and TRBJ2-1, with D possibly TRBD2 on 6 matching bases. The germline V and J ends were trimmed by 3 bases and 6 bases, with 12 bases remaining between them. This CDR3 comprises 14 residues. In germline, CDR1 is LNHDA, CDR2 SQIVND (reference sequence). For the CDR3, the DNA is TGTGCCAGTAGTATCGGGAGCGGGCTCAATGAGCAGTTCTTC. Amino acid sequence: CASSIGSGLNEQFF.

This chain joins TRBV5-1 and TRBJ1-2, with 8 bases that match TRBD1. CDR1 and CDR2 (germline): SGHRS, YFSETQ. Trimming cost V 6 bases and J 6 bases; bases outside gene matches: 13. The CDR3 loop spans 15 amino acids. DNA for the CDR3: TGCGCCAGCACTGACCCGGCGGGACAGGAGGATGGCTACACCTTC. Translated, it gives CASTDPAGQEDGYTF.

This chain joins TRBV5-6 and TRBJ1-1, with D uncertain. CDR1 is SGHDT and CDR2 is YYEEEE in the germline V gene. The CDR3 runs 13 residues. V shed 1 base and J shed 1 base, with 5 bases lying between them. CDR3 bases: TGTGCCAGCAGCTTGATTCCGAACACTGAAGCTTTCTTT. This translates into CASSLIPNTEAFF. Combining the CDR3 with reference TRBV5-6 and TRBJ1-1 gives the whole variable domain DAGVTQSPTHLIKTRGQQVTLRCSPKSGHDTVSWYQQALGQGPQFIFQYYEEEERQRGNFPDRFSGHQFPNYSSELNVNALLLGDSALYLCASSLIPNTEAFFGQGTRLTVV.

The chain employs TRBV29-1 and TRBJ2-1; a possible D gene is TRBD2 (6 bases). The germline V gene has CDR1 SQVTM and CDR2 ANQGSEA. Trimming took 5 bases from V and 6 from J, leaving 17 bases between them. The CDR3 is 14 residues long. Written as DNA, the CDR3 is TGCAGCGTTCCCGACCGGAGCGGGTCCAATGAGCAGTTCTTC. Its protein is CSVPDRSGSNEQFF.

This clone appeared a few times. The V gene is TRBV13, the J gene TRBJ2-7; D uncertain. Trimming took 3 bases from V and 1 from J, leaving 4 bases between them. Germline loops: CDR1 PRHDT, CDR2 FYEKMQ (reference sequence). The CDR3 is made up of 12 amino acids. The CDR3 DNA follows: TGTGCCAGCAGCTTGGATTCCTACGAGCAGTACTTC. It encodes CASSLDSYEQYF. Filled out from reference TRBV13 and TRBJ2-7, the complete variable domain reads AAGVIQSPRHLIKEKRETATLKCYPIPRHDTVYWYQQGPGQDPQFLISFYEKMQSDKGSIPDRFSAQQFSDYHSELNMSSLELGDSALYFCASSLDSYEQYFGPGTRLTVT.

The chain links TRBV14 to TRBJ2-3, with D unresolved. CDR3 length: 14 residues. Looked up from germline, CDR1 is SGHDN and CDR2 is FVKESK. The V gene lost 6 bases and the J gene lost 2 bases, with 12 bases spanning the gap. CDR3: CASSQPRHTDTQYF. DNA of the CDR3: TGTGCCAGCAGTCAGCCACGACACACAGATACGCAGTATTTT.

The V call is TRBV29-1, the J call TRBJ2-3; 8 bases agree with TRBD1. V trimming: 7 bases; J trimming: 5 bases; junction bases outside the gene matches: 2. Germline assignment: CDR1 SQVTM and CDR2 ANQGSEA. The CDR3 totals 11 residues. CDR3 in amino acids: CSDTGGDTQYF. For the CDR3, the DNA is TGCAGCGATACAGGGGGAGATACGCAGTATTTT.

The chain carries TRBV6-5 and TRBJ2-4, with 8 nucleotides matching TRBD1. The CDR3 runs to 14 residues. The J segment lost 9 bases and the V segment lost 2 bases, leaving 6 bases of the junction unmatched. The germline CDR1 and CDR2 sequences are MNHEY and SVGAGI. CDR3 protein: CASSYGRGHGIQYF. The CDR3 DNA sequence: TGTGCCAGCAGTTACGGCAGGGGGCATGGCATTCAGTACTTC.

The genes are TRBV7-9 and TRBJ2-3; TRBD2 matches 9 bases. Trimming took 5 bases from V and 4 from J; bases not matched to a gene: 7. There are 15 residues in the CDR3. Germline CDR1 and CDR2: SEHNR and FQNEAQ (reference sequence). CDR3 sequence: CASSDAGGGADTQYF. The CDR3 DNA is TGTGCCAGCAGCGACGCGGGAGGGGGGGCAGATACGCAGTATTTT.